A selection of T cell receptor beta chains follows, all from one sample in a study of T-cell reconstitution after alpha-beta-depleted transplantation in children. Using its own MiXCR run on the PCR reads, TCRdb lists one record per CDR3 protein. Counted here are 250,000 to 300,000 distinct CDR3 sequences, about a tenth occurring once; the ten biggest clones make up 9.5% to 13%. The sample here was PBMCs from the stem cell graft donor, taken from the stem cell graft. These receptors were collected from a human donor who donated a stem cell graft to a child with SCID. CDR3s include the opening cysteine and the closing phenylalanine or tryptophan. Fields, in order: CDR3 protein, CDR3 DNA, D gene, clone size, J gene, V gene. A D gene is named only where the DNA matches it firmly. For some rows the clone size is stated as once, few or many, or as a class when expanded; others skip it.

CDR3: CASSAGQQETQYF
DNA: TGTGCCAGCAGCGCGGGACAGCAAGAGACCCAGTACTTC
D: .
size: few
J: TRBJ2-5
V: TRBV7-8

CDR3: CASSLASGGGNEQFF
DNA: TGTGCCAGCAGCCTTGCTAGCGGGGGCGGGAATGAGCAGTTCTTC
D: TRBD2
size: many
J: TRBJ2-1
V: TRBV14

CDR3: CSARAYGTSGGPINNEQFF
DNA: TGCAGTGCTAGAGCTTACGGGACTAGCGGGGGGCCCATTAACAATGAGCAGTTCTTC
D: TRBD2
size: .
J: TRBJ2-1
V: TRBV20-1

CDR3: CASSPNRQSSYEQYF
DNA: TGTGCCAGCTCACCTAATAGACAGTCCTCCTACGAGCAGTACTTC
D: .
size: many
J: TRBJ2-7
V: TRBV18

CDR3: CASSIRPTSVQSNEQFF
DNA: TGTGCCAGTAGTATTCGGCCGACTAGCGTTCAATCCAATGAGCAGTTCTTC
D: TRBD2
size: few
J: TRBJ2-1
V: TRBV19

CDR3: CASSLLGQGLYF
DNA: TGTGCCAGCAGCTTACTGGGACAGGGGTTGTATTTT
D: TRBD1
size: many
J: TRBJ2-3
V: TRBV11-2

CDR3: CATSPRDTDFNEQYF
DNA: TGTGCCACCAGCCCTCGGGACACCGATTTCAACGAGCAGTACTTC
D: .
size: few
J: TRBJ2-7
V: TRBV15

CDR3: CASSRDRGLDTQYF
DNA: TGTGCCAGCAGCCGGGACAGGGGGCTCGATACGCAGTATTTT
D: TRBD1
size: .
J: TRBJ2-3
V: TRBV11-2

CDR3: CASRHGRTYNSPLHF
DNA: TGTGCCAGCAGACATGGGAGGACCTATAATTCACCCCTCCACTTT
D: .
size: few
J: TRBJ1-6
V: TRBV27

CDR3: CSARYAGQGGNNEQFF
DNA: TGCAGTGCTAGATATGCCGGACAGGGGGGAAACAATGAGCAGTTCTTC
D: TRBD1
size: .
J: TRBJ2-1
V: TRBV20-1

CDR3: CASSPRRYGEQFF
DNA: TGTGCCAGCTCACCCCGGAGGTACGGGGAGCAGTTCTTC
D: .
size: .
J: TRBJ2-1
V: TRBV18

CDR3: CAISDRESTEAFF
DNA: TGTGCCATCAGTGACAGAGAAAGCACTGAAGCTTTCTTT
D: .
size: few
J: TRBJ1-1
V: TRBV10-3

CDR3: CASRPRTSGGADEQFF
DNA: TGTGCCAGCAGACCTCGGACTAGCGGGGGGGCCGATGAGCAGTTCTTC
D: TRBD2
size: few
J: TRBJ2-1
V: TRBV2